This passage covers 2 T cell receptor beta chains from one sample sequenced in a study of radiation and T cells in renal cell carcinoma. Method: immunoSEQ multiplex PCR; TCRdb's copy keeps in-frame clones and lacks some. Among some 50,000 clones, approximately 80% were seen once, and the ten largest hold 25% to 35%. Time point noted: baseline pretreatment blood. The treatment was: 15 Gy SBRT to primary tumor, nephrectomy 4 weeks later. Source: blood, taken from a patient whose treatment included radiotherapy and nephrectomy. These receptors all stem from a woman aged 70 to 79 with renal cell carcinoma.

This clone was seen just once. V usage is TRBV11-2 and J usage is TRBJ2-3; possible D gene TRBD2, 5 bases. V dropped 5 bases and J dropped 0 bases, with 12 bases sitting between them. The CDR3 has 15 residues. Germline CDR1 SGHAT, CDR2 FQNNGV. DNA of the CDR3: TGTGCCAGCAGCACCCGGACTGGTAGCACAGATACGCAGTATTTT. Amino acid sequence: CASSTRTGSTDTQYF.

This sequence joins TRBV2 and TRBJ2-3; D is ambiguous. V was shortened by 6 bases and J by 5 bases, with 9 bases between the two germline ends. CDR1 SNHLY and CDR2 FYNNEI come from the germline V gene. This CDR3 is 12 amino acids long. CDR3 DNA: TGTGCCAGCAGCCGTAGTGGAGATACGCAGTATTTT. It is translated as CASSRSGDTQYF.